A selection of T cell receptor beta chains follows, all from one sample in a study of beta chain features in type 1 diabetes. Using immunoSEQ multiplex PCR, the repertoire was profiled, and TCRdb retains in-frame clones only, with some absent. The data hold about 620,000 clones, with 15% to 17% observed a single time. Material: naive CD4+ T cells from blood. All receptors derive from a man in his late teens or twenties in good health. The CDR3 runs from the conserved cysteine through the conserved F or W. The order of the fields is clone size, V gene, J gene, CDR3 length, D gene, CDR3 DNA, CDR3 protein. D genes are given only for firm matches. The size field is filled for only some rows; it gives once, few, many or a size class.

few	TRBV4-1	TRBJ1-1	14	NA	TGCGCCAGCAGCCGCGGGGGGGTCGGCACTGAAGCTTTCTTT	CASSRGGVGTEAFF
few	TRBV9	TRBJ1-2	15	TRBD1	TGTGCCAGCAGCGTAGAGGCGGGACAGCCCAGAGGCTACACCTTC	CASSVEAGQPRGYTF
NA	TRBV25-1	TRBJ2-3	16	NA	TGTGCCAGCAGTGAAAAGGTCGCGGGACGCACAGATACGCAGTATTTT	CASSEKVAGRTDTQYF
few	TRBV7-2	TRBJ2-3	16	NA	TGTGCCAGCAGCACCAGGGTCAGCAAATTCACAGATACGCAGTATTTT	CASSTRVSKFTDTQYF
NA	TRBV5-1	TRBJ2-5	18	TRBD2	TGCGCCAGCAGCTTGCGGCTAGCGGGAGGGCCTATCCAAGAGACCCAGTACTTC	CASSLRLAGGPIQETQYF
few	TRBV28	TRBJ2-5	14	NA	TGTGCCAGCAGTTTGGCAGGGAGACAAGAGACCCAGTACTTC	CASSLAGRQETQYF
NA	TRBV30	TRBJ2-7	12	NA	TGTGCCTGGACAGAGGGGTCCTACGAGCAGTACTTC	CAWTEGSYEQYF
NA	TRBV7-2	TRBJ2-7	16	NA	TGTGCCAGCAGCTTAGGGAGAGGACTCGCCCCCTACGAGCAGTACTTC	CASSLGRGLAPYEQYF
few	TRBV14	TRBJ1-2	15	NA	TGTGCCAGCAGCTCCTCAAGCACAGGGATCCATGGCTACACCTTC	CASSSSSTGIHGYTF
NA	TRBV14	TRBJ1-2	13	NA	TGTGCCAGCAGCCAATCACCCGCCTATGGCTACACCTTC	CASSQSPAYGYTF
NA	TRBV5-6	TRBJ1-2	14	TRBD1	TGTGCCAGCAGCCCGAGGACAGGGAGCTATGGCTACACCTTC	CASSPRTGSYGYTF
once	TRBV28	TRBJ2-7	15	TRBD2	TGTGCCAGCATCAAGGGGGGACTAGCGGCCGCCGAGCAGTACTTC	CASIKGGLAAAEQYF
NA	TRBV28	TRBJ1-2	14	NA	TGTGCCAGCAGTCATGAGACAGCTAACTATGGCTACACCTTC	CASSHETANYGYTF
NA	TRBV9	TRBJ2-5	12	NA	TGTGCCAGCGGAGACGGCAGAGAGACCCAGTACTTC	CASGDGRETQYF
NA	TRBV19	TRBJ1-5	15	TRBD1	TGTGCCAGTAGTAGCGGGACAGATAGCAATCAGCCCCAGCATTTT	CASSSGTDSNQPQHF
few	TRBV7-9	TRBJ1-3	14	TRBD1	TGTGCCAGCAGCCCGGACAGGGGTGAAAACACCATATATTTT	CASSPDRGENTIYF
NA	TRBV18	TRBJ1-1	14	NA	TGTGCCAGCTCTCCGGTGATTGTGAACACTGAAGCTTTCTTT	CASSPVIVNTEAFF